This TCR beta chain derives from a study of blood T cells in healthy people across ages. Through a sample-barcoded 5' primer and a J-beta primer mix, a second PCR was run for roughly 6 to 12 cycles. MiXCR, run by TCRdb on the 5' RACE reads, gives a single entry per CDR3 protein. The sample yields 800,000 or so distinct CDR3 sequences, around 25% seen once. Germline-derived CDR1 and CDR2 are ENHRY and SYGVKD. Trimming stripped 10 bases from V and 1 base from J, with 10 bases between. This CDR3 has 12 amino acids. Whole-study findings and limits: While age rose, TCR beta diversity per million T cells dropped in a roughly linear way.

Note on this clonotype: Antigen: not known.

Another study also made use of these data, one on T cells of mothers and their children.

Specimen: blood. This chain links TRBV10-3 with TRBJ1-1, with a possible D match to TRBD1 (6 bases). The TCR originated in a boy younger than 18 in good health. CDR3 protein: CASCRGNTEAFF. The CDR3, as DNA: TGTGCCAGTTGCAGGGGGAACACTGAAGCTTTCTTT.